This TCR beta chain derives from a study of monozygotic twins with inflammatory bowel disease. As to this clonotype: The target antigen is unknown.

Using the 5' RACE reads, TCRdb records one entry per CDR3 protein without DNA. This sample contains 150,000 to 200,000 distinct CDR3 sequences. Study findings and constraints: Repertoire similarity matched across concordant and discordant twins, perhaps owing to limited power.

Blood was drawn once per donor, and each sample measured 2.5 to 3 ml. The clonotype originates from a human donor with ulcerative colitis or Crohn's disease, or a healthy co-twin of an affected twin (not recorded which). Material for sequencing was blood.

The CDR3 region is CASSLWGRTGELFF. This chain connects TRBV11-2 to TRBJ2-2. Germline CDR1 SGHAT, CDR2 FQNNGV. The CDR3 length is 14 residues.